The entry below describes one TCR beta chain. Its target is unknown. The CDR3 loop spans 15 amino acids. Germline trimming cut 4 bases from V and 5 bases from J; bases unmatched to any gene: 2. The V gene's germline CDR1 is MNHEY and CDR2 SMNVEV (reference sequence). Vbeta (60) and Jbeta (13) primers were used in the PCR. TCRdb's table, derived via immunoSEQ multiplex PCR, lists solely in-frame clones and lacks some. The sample carries approximately 100,000 clones, about 70% recorded once. These data come from a study of cytomegalovirus exposure and HLA in healthy donors. At the level of the study: Findings of an earlier analysis included some 120 million unique TCR beta sequences from roughly 180 million T cells. Study results and limitations: Later analysis identified a missense DCLRE1C variant that was linked to TCR beta V- and J-gene trimming. The study had only CMV serostatus as immune exposure information. The authors confirmed in vitro that a few CMV-associated chains were specific for CMV antigens.

The receptor comes from a man aged 45-65 years in good health and CMV-seropositive. V is TRBV27 and J is TRBJ2-2; 12 bases align to TRBD2. The sample comprised PBMCs. DNA for the CDR3: TGTGCCAGCAGTTCCGGGACTAGCGGGACCGGGGAGCTGTTTTTT. It is translated as CASSSGTSGTGELFF.